A selection of T cell receptor beta chains follows, all from one sample in a study of T-cell memory formation after mild COVID-19. TCRdb recomputed calls from the 5' RACE reads with MiXCR, one row per CDR3 protein. The sample yields about 190,000 distinct CDR3 sequences, approximately 20% seen once. Sample: PBMCs or a T cell subset sorted from them (not recorded which). The source is an adult woman who had mild COVID-19 (a few samples of this study predate the infection). Cell type and time point are not known. CDR3s include the opening cysteine and the closing phenylalanine or tryptophan. A D gene is named only where the DNA matches it firmly. Clone size, where shown, is once, few, many, or a class for clones that have expanded.

D	V	J	size	CDR3	DNA
.	TRBV9	TRBJ2-1	.	CASSVGVYNEQFF	TGTGCCAGCAGCGTAGGAGTTTACAATGAGCAGTTCTTC
TRBD1	TRBV6-2/TRBV6-3	TRBJ1-1	.	CASSYARRQGIGFGSEAFF	TGTGCCAGCAGTTACGCGAGACGACAGGGCATTGGATTTGGGTCTGAAGCTTTCTTT
TRBD2	TRBV20-1	TRBJ2-1	.	CSAPKSSGRATGEQFF	TGCAGTGCTCCTAAGTCTAGCGGGAGGGCAACGGGCGAGCAGTTCTTC
TRBD1	TRBV19	TRBJ1-2	.	CASRRTGTNYGYTF	TGTGCCAGTAGGCGGACAGGGACTAACTATGGCTACACCTTC
TRBD2	TRBV7-2	TRBJ2-3	.	CASSPRTSGRALGDTQYF	TGTGCCAGCAGCCCGCGGACTAGCGGGAGGGCCCTGGGAGATACGCAGTATTTT
.	TRBV12-3/TRBV12-4	TRBJ1-1	many	CASKRGVSNTEAFF	TGTGCCAGCAAGAGGGGGGTTTCGAACACTGAAGCTTTCTTT
.	TRBV7-2	TRBJ2-5	few	CASSSLIAETQYF	TGTGCCAGCAGCTCTCTAATCGCGGAGACCCAGTACTTC
.	TRBV5-4	TRBJ1-1	few	CASKQDGGAMNTEAFF	TGTGCCAGCAAACAAGACGGTGGGGCCATGAACACTGAAGCTTTCTTT
TRBD2	TRBV5-1	TRBJ2-7	many	CASSTSGSSYEQYF	TGCGCCAGCAGCACTAGCGGGAGCTCCTACGAGCAGTACTTC
.	TRBV9	TRBJ2-1	few	CASSTSTYNEQFF	TGTGCCAGCAGCACGTCCACCTACAATGAGCAGTTCTTC
.	TRBV7-9	TRBJ1-2	.	CASSDRTSYGYTF	TGTGCCAGCAGCGACCGGACGAGCTATGGCTACACCTTC
TRBD1	TRBV10-3	TRBJ1-4	.	CAIRGQGASNEKLFF	TGTGCCATCAGGGGACAGGGGGCCTCTAATGAAAAACTGTTTTTT
.	TRBV20-1	TRBJ2-3	few	CSARGGFYRTDTQYF	TGCAGTGCTAGAGGAGGATTCTACCGCACAGATACGCAGTATTTT
.	TRBV6-5	TRBJ2-4	.	CASSYSGTAKNIQYF	TGTGCCAGCAGTTATTCCGGGACAGCCAAAAACATTCAGTACTTC
TRBD2	TRBV9	TRBJ2-1	many	CASSPRVAGNNEQFF	TGTGCCAGCAGCCCCCGGGTAGCGGGAAACAATGAGCAGTTCTTC
TRBD2	TRBV12-3/TRBV12-4	TRBJ2-1	.	CASNLLAEHNNEQFF	TGTGCCAGCAATCTACTAGCGGAGCATAACAATGAGCAGTTCTTC
.	TRBV3-1	TRBJ1-1	.	CASSIRGRVSTEAFF	TGTGCCAGCAGCATACGGGGCAGGGTGAGCACTGAAGCTTTCTTT
.	TRBV24-1	TRBJ2-7	few	CATSDGFEEQYF	TGTGCCACCAGTGACGGGTTTGAGGAGCAGTACTTC
.	TRBV29-1	TRBJ1-1	.	CSVEDQIWAANTEAFF	TGCAGCGTTGAAGATCAGATTTGGGCGGCGAACACTGAAGCTTTCTTT
.	TRBV14	TRBJ2-1	.	CASSPLVAYNEQFF	TGTGCCAGCAGCCCCCTAGTAGCGTACAATGAGCAGTTCTTC
TRBD1	TRBV5-5	TRBJ1-2	.	CASRIRQGMDYTF	TGTGCCAGCAGAATCCGACAGGGAATGGACTACACCTTC
.	TRBV6-1	TRBJ1-6	.	CASKVRTPSSYNSPLHF	TGTGCCAGCAAGGTTAGGACGCCGAGCTCCTATAATTCACCCCTCCACTTT
TRBD2	TRBV20-1	TRBJ2-7	.	CSGASGHEQYF	TGCAGTGGAGCTAGCGGGCACGAGCAGTACTTC
TRBD1	TRBV12-3/TRBV12-4	TRBJ2-5	many	CASRDRVRGTQYF	TGTGCCAGCAGGGACAGGGTCCGGGGGACCCAGTACTTC
.	TRBV20-1	TRBJ2-5	few	CSARVVREETQYF	TGCAGTGCTAGAGTAGTAAGGGAAGAGACCCAGTACTTC
TRBD2	TRBV18	TRBJ2-1	few	CASSLSGGNYNEQFF	TGTGCCAGCTCACTAAGCGGGGGCAACTACAATGAGCAGTTCTTC
.	TRBV20-1	TRBJ2-7	few	CSAIGPPRRGDSYEQYF	TGCAGTGCTATAGGCCCTCCGAGGAGGGGGGACTCCTACGAGCAGTACTTC
.	TRBV20-1	TRBJ1-1	few	CSASQTAPLLEAFF	TGCAGTGCTAGCCAGACGGCCCCGCTACTGGAAGCTTTCTTT
TRBD1	TRBV3-1	TRBJ1-2	few	CASRLGTAQHGYTF	TGTGCCAGCAGATTAGGGACAGCCCAGCATGGCTACACCTTC
.	TRBV7-3	TRBJ1-5	many	CASSLTAVEPQHF	TGTGCCAGCAGCCTAACAGCAGTCGAGCCCCAGCATTTT
TRBD2	TRBV19	TRBJ2-1	many	CASSIGLAGVLEQFF	TGTGCCAGTAGTATCGGACTAGCGGGAGTTCTTGAGCAGTTCTTC
.	TRBV30	TRBJ2-3	many	CAWSPGNRDPPYF	TGTGCCTGGAGCCCAGGGAACCGGGACCCTCCGTATTTT
.	TRBV12-3/TRBV12-4	TRBJ1-5	.	CASSRTIHQPQHF	TGTGCCAGCAGCCGGACGATTCATCAGCCCCAGCATTTT
.	TRBV29-1	TRBJ1-1	.	CSVLQGLVNTEAFF	TGCAGCGTTTTGCAGGGGCTGGTGAACACTGAAGCTTTCTTT
.	TRBV2	TRBJ1-2	.	CASSEGGVYGYTF	TGTGCCAGCAGTGAAGGGGGGGTCTATGGCTACACCTTC
.	TRBV9	TRBJ2-5	many	CASSVYSQETQYF	TGTGCCAGCAGCGTCTACAGCCAAGAGACCCAGTACTTC
.	TRBV18	TRBJ1-1	.	CASSPDRTNTEAFF	TGTGCCAGCTCACCAGACAGGACGAACACTGAAGCTTTCTTT
.	TRBV13	TRBJ2-7	.	CASSLFTVSYEQYF	TGTGCCAGCAGCTTATTCACGGTCAGCTACGAGCAGTACTTC
.	TRBV6-6	TRBJ1-2	few	CASSRDGGDGYGYTF	TGTGCCAGCAGTCGCGACGGGGGAGATGGCTATGGCTACACCTTC
.	TRBV29-1	TRBJ2-3	few	CSVEEPPRDTQYF	TGCAGCGTTGAGGAACCACCTAGGGATACGCAGTATTTT
TRBD2	TRBV3-1	TRBJ2-1	.	CASSLAGGVWNEQFF	TGTGCCAGCAGCCTAGCGGGGGGGGTGTGGAATGAGCAGTTCTTC
.	TRBV6-2/TRBV6-3	TRBJ2-3	few	CASTHPQGTTDTQYF	TGTGCCAGCACCCACCCACAGGGCACGACAGATACGCAGTATTTT
.	TRBV24-1	TRBJ2-2	few	CATSDPGRHTGELFF	TGTGCCACCAGTGATCCGGGACGGCACACCGGGGAGCTGTTTTTT
TRBD1	TRBV5-1	TRBJ2-5	few	CASSLGDRDGETQYF	TGCGCCAGCAGCCTGGGGGACAGGGATGGAGAGACCCAGTACTTC